These 25 T cell receptor beta chains share one sample of origin, sequenced in a study of shared clonotypes between healthy human individuals. The protocol was immunoSEQ multiplex PCR, while the TCRdb copy is restricted to in-frame clones and leaves out a portion. The table lists millions of clones, around 90% of them singletons. Material for sequencing was naive CD4+ T cells sorted from blood. Regarding subset: CD45RA+ positively selected. The source of these receptors is a man younger than 30 in good health.

The CDR3 reads CASSQREQGRETQYF. CDR3 sequence (DNA): TGCGCCAGCAGCCAGAGGGAGCAGGGGAGGGAGACCCAGTACTTC. The chain has TRBV4-1 and TRBJ2-5; the D gene could be TRBD1 or TRBD2 (6 bases each). In germline, CDR1 is MGHRA, CDR2 YSYEKL. Trimming cost V 3 bases and J 5 bases, with 16 bases left between them. This CDR3 comprises 15 residues.

This chain joins TRBV7-2 and TRBJ1-5, with 8 bases aligning to TRBD1. CDR3 size: 15 residues. The junction had 10 bases not matched to a gene; V was cut back by 5 bases and J by 7 bases. Germline CDR1 reads SGHTA; CDR2 reads FQGNSA. The CDR3 DNA follows: TGTGCCAGCAGCAGAAGACAGGGGATAGGGCAGCCCCAGCATTTT. Translating gives CASSRRQGIGQPQHF.

This clone has more than one count but fewer than ten. V gene TRBV18 combines with J gene TRBJ1-1; D remains ambiguous. CDR3 length: 15 amino acids. Trimming stripped 0 bases from V and 4 bases from J, with 12 bases between. Germline CDR1 KGHSH, CDR2 LQKENI. As DNA, the CDR3 is TGTGCCAGCTCACCACCTGTCCGGAAGGGCACTGAAGCTTTCTTT. This codes for CASSPPVRKGTEAFF.

The gene calls are TRBV6-1 and TRBJ1-1; D gene ambiguous. The CDR3 runs to 13 residues. The V end lost 3 bases, the J end lost 0 bases, and 5 bases lay between the germline ends. Germline V CDR1 and CDR2: MNHNS, SASEGT. CDR3 region: CASSDRMNTEAFF. For the CDR3, the DNA is TGTGCCAGCAGTGACAGGATGAACACTGAAGCTTTCTTT.

The chain joins TRBV27 to TRBJ1-6; 9 bases align to TRBD1. The germline V gene has CDR1 MNHEY and CDR2 SMNVEV (reference sequence). The length of the CDR3 is 17 residues. The ends lost 1 base at V and 7 bases at J; junction bases unmatched: 8. The CDR3 is CASSLWRDRVKNSPLHF. CDR3 coding DNA: TGTGCCAGCAGTTTATGGAGGGACAGGGTTAAAAATTCACCCCTCCACTTT.

The V gene is TRBV29-1, the J gene TRBJ2-7; TRBD1 aligns across 8 bases. The CDR3 has 13 amino acids. The trim removed 6 bases at V and 11 bases at J, leaving 15 bases unmatched. The germline CDR1 and CDR2 sequences are SQVTM and ANQGSEA. Written as DNA, the CDR3 is TGCAGCGTCAGTACCGGACAGGGCCATTATGAGTACTTC. Its protein is CSVSTGQGHYEYF.

In nucleotides, the CDR3 is TGTGCCAGCAGTGAAGCGCTTCTGGCGGGGGGGTCCTACGAGCAGTACTTC. Translating gives CASSEALLAGGSYEQYF. J is TRBJ2-7 and V is TRBV2, with 9 bases fitting TRBD2. The CDR3 spans 17 residues. Trimming took 0 bases from V and 1 from J; bases not matched to a gene: 7. The germline V gene encodes CDR1 SNHLY and CDR2 FYNNEI.

This chain links TRBV5-1 with TRBJ2-2; TRBD1 aligns across 12 bases. The CDR3 runs to 15 residues. The germline V gene encodes CDR1 SGHRS and CDR2 YFSETQ. J lost 6 bases, V lost 2 bases, and 2 bases had no gene match. The CDR3 region is CASSFGTGGPGELFF. The CDR3 bases are TGCGCCAGCAGCTTCGGGACAGGGGGCCCCGGGGAGCTGTTTTTT.

The V call is TRBV7-9, the J call TRBJ2-7, with 9 bases identical to TRBD1. CDR1 is SEHNR and CDR2 is FQNEAQ in the germline V gene (reference sequence). Germline trimming cut 5 bases from V and 5 bases from J; bases unmatched to any gene: 10. The CDR3 is 15 amino acids. The CDR3 DNA follows: TGTGCCAGCAGCGAAGAGGGACAGGGATCCAACGAGCAGTACTTC. The encoded protein is CASSEEGQGSNEQYF.

This clone has just a few counts. The rearrangement joins TRBV30 to TRBJ2-2; the match to TRBD1 covers 8 bases. With 3 bases clipped from V and 7 bases from J, the junction kept 10 bases outside the gene matches. Germline V gene sequence: CDR1 GTSNPN, CDR2 SVGIG (reference sequence). CDR3 size: 15 residues. CDR3 sequence: CAWRNRDRPGGELFF. The CDR3 nucleotides are TGTGCCTGGAGAAACCGGGACAGGCCAGGCGGGGAGCTGTTTTTT. Complete variable domain (other parts from reference TRBV30 and TRBJ2-2): SQTIHQWPATLVQPVGSPLSLECTVEGTSNPNLYWYRQAAGRGLQLLFYSVGIGQISSEVPQNLSASRPQDRQFILSSKKLLLSDSGFYLCAWRNRDRPGGELFFGEGSRLTVL.

This chain links TRBV28 with TRBJ2-1, with 9 positions matching TRBD2. V was pared by 5 bases and J by 0 bases, with 5 bases of the junction left unmatched. CDR3 length: 16 amino acids. The germline CDR1 and CDR2 sequences are MDHEN and SYDVKM. The CDR3 here is CASSPSTSGSYNEQFF. The CDR3 bases are TGTGCCAGCAGTCCCTCGACTAGCGGCTCCTACAATGAGCAGTTCTTC.

A few counts support this clone. The rearrangement links TRBV29-1 to TRBJ1-1; 10 nucleotides align to TRBD1. Germline assignment: CDR1 SQVTM and CDR2 ANQGSEA. V gave up 5 bases and J gave up 5 bases; unmatched junction bases: 5. The length of the CDR3 is 13 residues. The CDR3 sequence is CSVRQGAGTEAFF. CDR3 nucleotides: TGCAGCGTTCGACAGGGGGCGGGGACTGAAGCTTTCTTT.

The rearrangement joins TRBV9 to TRBJ2-3; 9 bases map to TRBD2. CDR1 and CDR2 (germline): SGDLS, YYNGEE. The CDR3 extends over 16 amino acids. V was pared by 1 base and J by 0 bases, with 3 bases of the junction left unmatched. The CDR3 DNA reads TGTGCCAGCAGCGTACGCGGGGGGGGTAGCACAGATACGCAGTATTTT. Residues: CASSVRGGGSTDTQYF.

This chain joins TRBV7-6 and TRBJ2-2; no firm D call. Trimming took off 5 bases at V and 3 bases at J, with 10 bases between the two ends. The CDR3 is 14 amino acids. Germline CDR1 reads SGHVS; CDR2 reads FNYEAQ. Here the CDR3 reads CASSQTWYTGELFF. As DNA, the CDR3 is TGTGCCAGCAGCCAAACATGGTACACCGGGGAGCTGTTTTTT.

This chain links TRBV2 with TRBJ2-7, with D perhaps matching TRBD2 (6 bases). V was pared by 6 bases and J by 1 base, with 19 bases between. The CDR3 has 16 residues. CDR1 and CDR2 from the germline V gene are SNHLY and FYNNEI. The CDR3 DNA is TGTGCCAGCAGACGCGACCTGGCGGGGCTTTCCTACGAGCAGTACTTC. Its protein product is CASRRDLAGLSYEQYF.

The chain joins TRBV18 to TRBJ1-1; tentatively, D is TRBD1 (6 bases). Looked up from germline, CDR1 is KGHSH and CDR2 is LQKENI. V was cut by 6 bases and J by 3 bases, with 20 bases left in between. This CDR3 comprises 16 residues. The CDR3 loop is CASSQLPQGKDTEAFF. CDR3 in DNA: TGTGCCAGCTCCCAACTCCCCCAGGGGAAAGACACTGAAGCTTTCTTT.

The J gene is TRBJ2-2, the V gene TRBV4-1; 13 bases are a match to TRBD2. The CDR3 contains 15 residues. The germline V gene has CDR1 MGHRA and CDR2 YSYEKL. Germline trimming cut 4 bases from V and 5 bases from J; bases unmatched to any gene: 1. This CDR3 reads CASSRGLAGTGELFF. The CDR3 DNA is TGCGCCAGCAGCCGGGGACTAGCGGGGACCGGGGAGCTGTTTTTT.

This chain uses TRBV9 with TRBJ2-1; TRBD2 aligns across 8 bases. There are 14 residues in the CDR3. Trimming at V came to 6 bases and at J to 9 bases, leaving 11 bases not matched to a gene. CDR1 is SGDLS, CDR2 YYNGEE, per germline. DNA for the CDR3: TGTGCCAGCACTTCAAGCGGGAGCAGCTCTGAGCAGTTCTTC. Translation gives CASTSSGSSSEQFF.

The chain has TRBV6-5 and TRBJ2-7, with D uncertain. The CDR3 extends over 16 amino acids. Germline V gene data show CDR1 as MNHEY and CDR2 as SVGAGI. V lost 4 bases, J lost 2 bases, and 18 bases lay in between. The CDR3 reads CASSSALDPVAYEQYF. The CDR3 DNA reads as TGTGCCAGCAGTTCCGCACTGGACCCTGTAGCCTACGAGCAGTACTTC.

The chain is built from TRBV6-1 and TRBJ1-1, with D hard to call. CDR3 size: 17 residues. The germline gives CDR1 MNHNS, CDR2 SASEGT. V shed 1 base and J shed 0 bases, with 15 bases lying between them. The CDR3 loop is CASSEDRYSKVNTEAFF. For the CDR3, the DNA is TGTGCCAGCAGTGAAGATAGGTATTCTAAAGTGAACACTGAAGCTTTCTTT.

V usage is TRBV6-4 and J usage is TRBJ1-6; 11 bases are shared with TRBD1. Germline V gene sequence: CDR1 MRHNA, CDR2 SNTAGT. With 6 bases clipped from V and 3 bases from J, the junction kept 13 bases outside the gene matches. The CDR3 covers 19 residues. The chain's CDR3 is CASSPRDRGIPFYNSPLHF. The CDR3 nucleotides are TGTGCCAGCAGCCCCCGGGACAGGGGGATCCCTTTCTATAATTCACCCCTCCACTTT.

V usage is TRBV5-4 and J usage is TRBJ2-2; TRBD2 is a possible D gene (6 bases). The CDR3 loop spans 16 amino acids. Germline values: CDR1 SGHNT, CDR2 YYREEE (reference sequence). V gave up 1 base and J gave up 6 bases, with 16 bases separating them. The CDR3 region has the DNA TGTGCCAGCAGCTTGTCGGGGGTAGGGATATCCGGGGAGCTGTTTTTT. This sequence encodes CASSLSGVGISGELFF.

The chain is built from TRBV7-6 and TRBJ2-1, with a weak D call TRBD2 (6 bases). This CDR3 has 16 residues. The V end was cut by 4 bases, the J end by 0 bases, with 13 bases between. In germline, CDR1 is SGHVS, CDR2 FNYEAQ. CDR3 amino acids: CASSSTMGGSYNEQFF. The CDR3 DNA follows: TGTGCCAGCAGCTCCACGATGGGGGGCTCCTACAATGAGCAGTTCTTC.

Concerning this clone itself: The same CDR3 also results from other DNA sequences found in this sample. The chain uses TRBV6-6 and TRBJ2-3; D gene unclear. This CDR3 is 14 amino acids long. The germline V and J ends were trimmed by 6 bases and 0 bases, with 10 bases remaining between them. Germline V gene lookup returns CDR1 MNHNY and CDR2 SVGAGI (reference sequence). DNA for the CDR3: TGTGCCAGCAGGGTCGGACGGAGCACAGATACGCAGTATTTT. It codes for CASRVGRSTDTQYF.

The rearrangement uses TRBV7-9 and TRBJ2-1; D gene uncertain. The CDR3 covers 17 residues. Germline V gene lookup returns CDR1 SEHNR and CDR2 FQNEAQ (reference sequence). V lost 3 bases and J lost 0, with 15 bases in between. The CDR3 sequence is CASSLELTFSSYNEQFF. CDR3 coding DNA: TGTGCCAGCAGCTTGGAACTAACATTTAGCTCCTACAATGAGCAGTTCTTC. Full variable domain (remainder filled in from reference TRBV7-9 and TRBJ2-1): DTGVSQNPRHKITKRGQNVTFRCDPISEHNRLYWYRQTLGQGPEFLTYFQNEAQLEKSRLLSDRFSAERPKGSFSTLEIQRTEQGDSAMYLCASSLELTFSSYNEQFFGPGTRLTVL.